This note documents a single T cell receptor (beta chain) sequence. The antigen is undetermined. The data derive from a study of cytomegalovirus exposure and HLA in healthy donors. Study details: From about 179 million T cells, an earlier analysis saw approximately 110 million unique TCR beta sequences. Overall study findings and caveats: Earlier analysis looked at TCR beta V segments, and most were productive about 87% or about 30% of the time.

The study ran its PCR with 60 Vbeta and 13 Jbeta primers. TCRdb's copy holds only in-frame clones and misses some; the assay was immunoSEQ multiplex PCR. The table includes about 110,000 clones, 76% detected once. The germline gives CDR1 SGDLS, CDR2 YYNGEE. The CDR3 runs to 15 residues. After removal of 0 bases from V and 6 bases from J, the junction contained 4 bases not matched to a gene. The sample taken for sequencing was PBMCs. This receptor was taken from a woman aged 45-60 years in good health and CMV-seropositive. The chain combines TRBV9 with TRBJ2-1, with 9 bases fitting TRBD2. Written as DNA, the CDR3 is TGTGCCAGCAGCGTAGCGCGGGGGGGCCGCAATGAGCAGTTCTTC. It encodes CASSVARGGRNEQFF.